The rows below give T cell receptor beta chains drawn from one sample of a study of tumor-infiltrating lymphocytes in localized non-small cell lung cancer. TCRdb keeps only in-frame clones here, not all; method: immunoSEQ multiplex PCR. The repertoire includes around 16,000 clones, more than 60% of them detected once, and approximately 5.4% sits in the top ten. The sample was lung tumor tissue. The source is a human donor with non-small cell lung cancer. Both conserved end residues are part of each CDR3. The order of the fields is D gene, J gene, V gene, CDR3 protein. A D gene is named only where the DNA matches it firmly.

d_call: TRBD2; j_call: TRBJ2-1; v_call: TRBV6-5; cdr3_aa: CASTLGASGSNEQFF
d_call: TRBD2; j_call: TRBJ2-5; v_call: TRBV5-1; cdr3_aa: CASSLAGGQETQYF
d_call: -; j_call: TRBJ1-3; v_call: TRBV27; cdr3_aa: CASSAGTDLISGNTIYF
d_call: -; j_call: TRBJ2-1; v_call: TRBV2; cdr3_aa: CASRSGGVNEQFF
d_call: TRBD1; j_call: TRBJ1-4; v_call: TRBV19; cdr3_aa: CASSTETGRGNEKLFF
d_call: -; j_call: TRBJ2-7; v_call: TRBV5-1; cdr3_aa: CASSLEQVRANYEQYF
d_call: -; j_call: TRBJ2-7; v_call: TRBV4-3; cdr3_aa: CASSQGLAGIPYEQYF
d_call: -; j_call: TRBJ1-2; v_call: TRBV28; cdr3_aa: CASSFTGGYTF
d_call: TRBD1; j_call: TRBJ1-4; v_call: TRBV6-4; cdr3_aa: CASSDSTGTNEKLFF
d_call: -; j_call: TRBJ2-5; v_call: TRBV5-1; cdr3_aa: CASSLGGGSEETQYF
d_call: -; j_call: TRBJ1-2; v_call: TRBV5-1; cdr3_aa: CASSLEAGAGYGYTF
d_call: -; j_call: TRBJ2-7; v_call: TRBV10-2; cdr3_aa: CASRPMGGPYEQYF
d_call: TRBD2; j_call: TRBJ2-1; v_call: TRBV7-2; cdr3_aa: CASRRELSYNEQFF
d_call: -; j_call: TRBJ1-1; v_call: TRBV7-2; cdr3_aa: CASSPHAGNTEAFF
d_call: TRBD2; j_call: TRBJ2-1; v_call: TRBV9; cdr3_aa: CASSAQAGGNFHEQFF
d_call: TRBD1; j_call: TRBJ2-7; v_call: TRBV30; cdr3_aa: CAWRIRGLTGVQGEQYF
d_call: TRBD2; j_call: TRBJ2-4; v_call: TRBV10-1; cdr3_aa: CASSPGTSGVSKNIQYF
d_call: -; j_call: TRBJ2-2; v_call: TRBV7-3; cdr3_aa: CASSFDRNTGELFF
d_call: -; j_call: TRBJ1-2; v_call: TRBV7-2; cdr3_aa: CASSPQGNYGYTF
d_call: TRBD2; j_call: TRBJ2-5; v_call: TRBV5-4; cdr3_aa: CASSLAISGGAWETQYF
d_call: -; j_call: TRBJ2-3; v_call: TRBV5-1; cdr3_aa: CASSLGGADTQYF
d_call: -; j_call: TRBJ1-3; v_call: TRBV7-6; cdr3_aa: CASSPITGNTIYF
d_call: -; j_call: TRBJ1-1; v_call: TRBV19; cdr3_aa: CASSIDFRRLEAFF
d_call: -; j_call: TRBJ2-1; v_call: TRBV28; cdr3_aa: CASSLSGSYNEQFF
d_call: -; j_call: TRBJ1-1; v_call: TRBV5-6; cdr3_aa: CASSFRGGSDTEAFF
d_call: TRBD2; j_call: TRBJ2-3; v_call: TRBV30; cdr3_aa: CASSGSSDTQYF
d_call: TRBD2; j_call: TRBJ2-3; v_call: TRBV15; cdr3_aa: CATSSGNSGGAADTQYF
d_call: TRBD2; j_call: TRBJ2-3; v_call: TRBV5-1; cdr3_aa: CASSSGLAETDTQYF